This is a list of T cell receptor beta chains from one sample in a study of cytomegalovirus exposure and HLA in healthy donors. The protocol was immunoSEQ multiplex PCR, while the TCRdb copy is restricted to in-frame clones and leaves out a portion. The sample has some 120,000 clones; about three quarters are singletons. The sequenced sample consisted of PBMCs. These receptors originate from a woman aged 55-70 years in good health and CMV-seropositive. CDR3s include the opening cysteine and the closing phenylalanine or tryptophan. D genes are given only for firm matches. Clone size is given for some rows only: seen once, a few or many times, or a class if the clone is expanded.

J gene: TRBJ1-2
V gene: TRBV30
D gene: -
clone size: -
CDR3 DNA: TGTGCCTGGAGTTACTCGATGGGGAGCGGCTACACCTTC
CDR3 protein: CAWSYSMGSGYTF

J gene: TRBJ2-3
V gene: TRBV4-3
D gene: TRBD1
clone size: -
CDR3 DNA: TGCGCCAGCAGCCTACAGGGGGCCGCAGATACGCAGTATTTT
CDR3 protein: CASSLQGAADTQYF

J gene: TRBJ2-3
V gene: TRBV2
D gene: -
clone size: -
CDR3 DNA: TGTGCCAGCAGTGGCCCTCGAGCAGATACGCAGTATTTT
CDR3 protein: CASSGPRADTQYF

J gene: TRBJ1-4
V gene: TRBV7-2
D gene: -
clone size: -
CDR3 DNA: TGTGCCAGCAGCGGCGGGGGCAGGGCTAATGAAAAACTGTTTTTT
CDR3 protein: CASSGGGRANEKLFF

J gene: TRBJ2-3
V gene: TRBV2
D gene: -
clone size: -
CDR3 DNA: TGTGCCAGCAGCCCAACCAGATGGTCGGATACGCAGTATTTT
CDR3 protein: CASSPTRWSDTQYF

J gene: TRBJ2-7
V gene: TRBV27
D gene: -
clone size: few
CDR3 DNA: TGTGCCAGCAGTGGTCGGACTGGTAACGAGCAGTACTTC
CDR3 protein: CASSGRTGNEQYF

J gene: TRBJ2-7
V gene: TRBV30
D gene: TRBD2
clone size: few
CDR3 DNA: TGTGCCTGGAGTCCGCCGGGACTAGCGGGAGGGTCCCCCTACGAGCAGTACTTC
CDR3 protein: CAWSPPGLAGGSPYEQYF

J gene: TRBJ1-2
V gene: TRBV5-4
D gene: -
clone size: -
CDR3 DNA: TGTGCCAGCAGCTGGGGGCCCCTAGCCTATGGCTACACCTTC
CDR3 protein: CASSWGPLAYGYTF

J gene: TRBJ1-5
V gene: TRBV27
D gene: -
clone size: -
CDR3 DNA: TGTGCCAGCAGTTTATCCAGGGGCAGCCTTGGGAATCAGCCCCAGCATTTT
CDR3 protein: CASSLSRGSLGNQPQHF

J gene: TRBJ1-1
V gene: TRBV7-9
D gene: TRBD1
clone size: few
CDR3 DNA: TGTGCCAGCAGGGATAAAGAGGGCAGGGGGCGAAACACTGAAGCTTTCTTT
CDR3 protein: CASRDKEGRGRNTEAFF

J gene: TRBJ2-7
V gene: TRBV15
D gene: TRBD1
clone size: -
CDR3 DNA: TGTGCCACCAGCAGAGAAGCAGGGGGCAACGAGCAGTACTTC
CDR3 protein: CATSREAGGNEQYF

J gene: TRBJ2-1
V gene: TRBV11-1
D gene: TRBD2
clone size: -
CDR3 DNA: TGTGCCAGCAGGATTACCGGGACTAGCGGGAGAGGGGAGCAGTTCTTC
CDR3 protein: CASRITGTSGRGEQFF

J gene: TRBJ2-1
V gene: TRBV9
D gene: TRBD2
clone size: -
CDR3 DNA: TGTGCCAGCAGCGTAGCTCCTAGCGGGAGTATCGATGAGCAGTTCTTC
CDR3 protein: CASSVAPSGSIDEQFF

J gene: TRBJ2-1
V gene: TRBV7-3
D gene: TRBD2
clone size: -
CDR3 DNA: TGTGCCAGCAGCTTAATGGAATTACTAGCGTATAGGTCCAGTGAGCAGTTCTTC
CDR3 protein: CASSLMELLAYRSSEQFF

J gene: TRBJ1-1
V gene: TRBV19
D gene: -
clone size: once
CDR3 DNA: TGTGCCAGTAGGATACAGGGTACGTTCACTGAAGCTTTCTTT
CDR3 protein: CASRIQGTFTEAFF

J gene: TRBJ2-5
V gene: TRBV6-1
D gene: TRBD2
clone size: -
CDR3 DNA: TGTGCCAGCAGTGCCATAGCGGGGGCGTTACAAGAGACCCAGTACTTC
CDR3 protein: CASSAIAGALQETQYF

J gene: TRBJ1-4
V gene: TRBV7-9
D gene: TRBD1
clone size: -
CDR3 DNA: TGTGCCAGCAGCTTACTGGGACAGAATGAAAAACTGTTTTTT
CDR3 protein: CASSLLGQNEKLFF

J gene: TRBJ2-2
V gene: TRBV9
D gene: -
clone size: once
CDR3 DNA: TGTGCCAGCACCCGGGGGGACACTTACACCGGGGAGCTGTTTTTT
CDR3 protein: CASTRGDTYTGELFF

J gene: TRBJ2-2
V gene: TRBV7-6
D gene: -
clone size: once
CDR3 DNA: TGTGCCAGCAGCCCAAGAGGGGGAACCGGCGGGGAGCTGTTTTTT
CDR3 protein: CASSPRGGTGGELFF

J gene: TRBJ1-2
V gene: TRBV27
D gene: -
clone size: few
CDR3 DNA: TGTGCCAGCAGTATGGGGGGGTCCCTGCTGAATGGCTACACCTTC
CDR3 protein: CASSMGGSLLNGYTF

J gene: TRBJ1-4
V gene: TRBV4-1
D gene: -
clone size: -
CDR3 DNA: TGCGCCAGCAGGAGAGAGGTGGCAGACAGAACTAATGAAAAACTGTTTTTT
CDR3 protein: CASRREVADRTNEKLFF

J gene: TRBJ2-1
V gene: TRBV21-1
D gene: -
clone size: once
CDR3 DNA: TGTGCCAGCAGCAAAGCGCATTCAGCGGGGTCCTACAATGAGCAGTTCTTC
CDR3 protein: CASSKAHSAGSYNEQFF

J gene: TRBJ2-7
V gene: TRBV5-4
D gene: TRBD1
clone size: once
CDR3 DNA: TGTGCCAGCAGCCCGACAGGGGTGAATAACGAGCAGTACTTC
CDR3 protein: CASSPTGVNNEQYF

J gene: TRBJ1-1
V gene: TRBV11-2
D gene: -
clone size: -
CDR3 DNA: TGTGCCAGCAGCTTAGTACAGGGTAGTACTGAAGCTTTCTTT
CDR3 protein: CASSLVQGSTEAFF

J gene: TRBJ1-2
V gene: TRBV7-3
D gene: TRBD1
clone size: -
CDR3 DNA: TGTGCCAGCAGCTTAATTGGGGACAGAGATGGCTACACCTTC
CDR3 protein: CASSLIGDRDGYTF

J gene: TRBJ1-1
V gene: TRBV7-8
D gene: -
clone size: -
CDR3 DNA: TGTGCCAGCAGAACTACAGGGACTGAAGCTTTCTTT
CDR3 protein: CASRTTGTEAFF

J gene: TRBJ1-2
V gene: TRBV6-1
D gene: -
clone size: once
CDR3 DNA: TGTGCCAGCAGTGCAATTGGCTACACCTTC
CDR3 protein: CASSAIGYTF

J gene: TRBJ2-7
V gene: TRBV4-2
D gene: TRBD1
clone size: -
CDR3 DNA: TGTGCCAGCAGCCAAAACAGGGGCTCCTACGAGCAGTACTTC
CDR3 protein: CASSQNRGSYEQYF

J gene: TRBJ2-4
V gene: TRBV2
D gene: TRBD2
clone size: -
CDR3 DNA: TGTGCCAGCAGTGAATATGGACTAGCGGGGGGTCAAAACATTCAGTACTTC
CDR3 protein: CASSEYGLAGGQNIQYF

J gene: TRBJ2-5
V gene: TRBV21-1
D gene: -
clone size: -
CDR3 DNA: TGTGCCAGCAGCAAAGCCTCGTTGGAGACCCAGTACTTC
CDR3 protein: CASSKASLETQYF

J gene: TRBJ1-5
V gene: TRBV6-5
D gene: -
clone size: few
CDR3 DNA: TGTGCCAGCAGTCACGGGGGGGGTCTCAATCAGCCCCAGCATTTT
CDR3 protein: CASSHGGGLNQPQHF

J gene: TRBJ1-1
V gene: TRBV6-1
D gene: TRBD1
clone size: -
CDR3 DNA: TGTGCCAGCAGGGGCGCGGACAGGTTGAACACTGAAGCTTTCTTT
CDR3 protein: CASRGADRLNTEAFF

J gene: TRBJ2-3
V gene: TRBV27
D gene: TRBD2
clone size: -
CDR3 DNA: TGTGCCAGCAGGATGACTAGCCAAGATACGCAGTATTTT
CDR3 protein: CASRMTSQDTQYF

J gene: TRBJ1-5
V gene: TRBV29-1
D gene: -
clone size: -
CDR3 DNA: TGCAGCGCCTCGAGGGGGGGTGATCAGCCCCAGCATTTT
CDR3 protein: CSASRGGDQPQHF

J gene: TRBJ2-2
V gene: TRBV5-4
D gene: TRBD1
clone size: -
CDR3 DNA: TGTGCCAGCAGCCCCATAGAGAGGACAGGGGAGACCGGGGAGCTGTTTTTT
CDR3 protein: CASSPIERTGETGELFF

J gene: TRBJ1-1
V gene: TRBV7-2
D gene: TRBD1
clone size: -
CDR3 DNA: TGTGCCAGCAGCCCGACAGGGATCACTGAAGCTTTCTTT
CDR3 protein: CASSPTGITEAFF

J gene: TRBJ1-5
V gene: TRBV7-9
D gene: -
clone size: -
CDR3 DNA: TGTGCCAGCAGCAGCAGGGGAGGGTCCCAGCATTTT
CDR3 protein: CASSSRGGSQHF

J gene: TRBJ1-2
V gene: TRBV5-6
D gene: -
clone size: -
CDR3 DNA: TGTGCCAGCAGCGAAATACTCAACTATGGCTACACCTTC
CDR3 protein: CASSEILNYGYTF

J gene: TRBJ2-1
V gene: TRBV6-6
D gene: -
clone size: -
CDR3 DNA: TGTGCCAGCGGGCAAAATTTTATCAATGAGCAGTTCTTC
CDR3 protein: CASGQNFINEQFF

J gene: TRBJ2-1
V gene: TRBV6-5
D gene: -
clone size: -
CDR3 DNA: TGTGCCAGCAGTTATAGGTCAGGGGCCAATGAGCAGTTCTTC
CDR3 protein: CASSYRSGANEQFF

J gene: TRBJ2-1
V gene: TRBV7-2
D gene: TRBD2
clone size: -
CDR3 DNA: TGTGCCAGCAGCCCTAGACCCGGGACTAGCGGGAGTAATGAGCAGTTCTTC
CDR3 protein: CASSPRPGTSGSNEQFF

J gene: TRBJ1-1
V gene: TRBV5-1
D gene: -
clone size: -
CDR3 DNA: TGCGCCAGCAGCTTGACTCCGGGGAACACTGAAGCTTTCTTT
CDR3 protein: CASSLTPGNTEAFF

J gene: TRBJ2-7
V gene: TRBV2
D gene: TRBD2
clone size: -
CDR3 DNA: TGTGCCAGCAGGGGAGGGGGTGCGGGAGGCTACTCCTACGAGCAGTACTTC
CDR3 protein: CASRGGGAGGYSYEQYF

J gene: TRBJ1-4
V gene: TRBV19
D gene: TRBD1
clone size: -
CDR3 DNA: TGTGCCAGTACGCGTTTCGGGACAGGGGAAAACGATGAAAAACTGTTTTTT
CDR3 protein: CASTRFGTGENDEKLFF

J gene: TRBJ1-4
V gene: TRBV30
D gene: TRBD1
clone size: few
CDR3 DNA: TGTGCCTGGAGTGTACGGACAGGGGAAAAACTGTTTTTT
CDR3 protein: CAWSVRTGEKLFF

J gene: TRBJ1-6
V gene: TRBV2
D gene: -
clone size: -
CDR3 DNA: TGTGCCAGCAGTGAAGAGAGCTCCTATAATTCACCCCTCCACTTT
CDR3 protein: CASSEESSYNSPLHF

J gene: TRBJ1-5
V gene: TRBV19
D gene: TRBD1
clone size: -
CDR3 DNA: TGTGCCAGTACCCGGACAGGAAAGTTGCAGCCCCAGCATTTT
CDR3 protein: CASTRTGKLQPQHF

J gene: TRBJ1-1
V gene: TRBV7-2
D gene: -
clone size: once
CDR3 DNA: TGTGCCAGCAGCTCTCGCAGGGATTTGAACACTGAAGCTTTCTTT
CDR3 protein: CASSSRRDLNTEAFF

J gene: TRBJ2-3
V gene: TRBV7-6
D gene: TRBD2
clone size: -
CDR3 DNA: TGTGCCAGCAGACCAGCGGGGAGTAGCACAGATACGCAGTATTTT
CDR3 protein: CASRPAGSSTDTQYF

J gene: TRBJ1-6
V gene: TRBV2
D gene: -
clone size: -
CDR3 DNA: TGTGCCAGCAAACAGGCTAAGAGTTCACCCCTCCACTTT
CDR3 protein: CASKQAKSSPLHF

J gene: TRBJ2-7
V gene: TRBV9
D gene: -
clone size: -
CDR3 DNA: TGTGCCAGCAGCGTAGAGGGGGGGGGCCCGACGGGCGAGCAGTACTTC
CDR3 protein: CASSVEGGGPTGEQYF

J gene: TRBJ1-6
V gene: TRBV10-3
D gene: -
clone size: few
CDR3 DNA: TGTGCCATCAGTTCAGGGAGGTCACCCCTCCACTTT
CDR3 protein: CAISSGRSPLHF

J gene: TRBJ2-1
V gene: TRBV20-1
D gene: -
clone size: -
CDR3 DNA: TGCAGTGCTAGATCTAGTCATGAGCAGTTCTTC
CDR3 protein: CSARSSHEQFF

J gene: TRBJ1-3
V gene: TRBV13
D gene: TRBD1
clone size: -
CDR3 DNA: TGTGCCAGCAGCTTCTTACAGGGGGAGGTCTCTGGAAACACCATATATTTT
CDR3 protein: CASSFLQGEVSGNTIYF

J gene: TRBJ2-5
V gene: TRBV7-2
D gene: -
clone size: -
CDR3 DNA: TGTGCCAGCAGCAGGACAGCCCAAGAGACCCAGTACTTC
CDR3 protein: CASSRTAQETQYF

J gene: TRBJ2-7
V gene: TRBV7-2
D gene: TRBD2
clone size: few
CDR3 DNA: TGTGCCAGCAGCTTATCCCTAGCGGGAGAGATTGGTCCCTACGAGCAGTACTTC
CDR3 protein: CASSLSLAGEIGPYEQYF

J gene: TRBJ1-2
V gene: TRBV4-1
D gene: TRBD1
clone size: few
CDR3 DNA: TGCGCCAGCAGCCCAGGGGGCAGGGGGAATCGGGGAAATGGCTACACCTTC
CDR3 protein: CASSPGGRGNRGNGYTF

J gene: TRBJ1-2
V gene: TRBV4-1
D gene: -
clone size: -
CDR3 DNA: TGCGCCAGCAGCGGTACCCTCGGGGGTGTCCGCTATGGCTACACCTTC
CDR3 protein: CASSGTLGGVRYGYTF

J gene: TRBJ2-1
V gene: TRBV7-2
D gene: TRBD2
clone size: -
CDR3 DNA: TGTGCCAGCAGCTTAGGATCCGGGGGGAACAATGAGCAGTTCTTC
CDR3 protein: CASSLGSGGNNEQFF